These T cell receptor beta chains were read from a single sample in a study of immune evolution from preneoplasia to lung adenocarcinoma. This table comes from immunoSEQ multiplex PCR, and its TCRdb copy is limited to in-frame clones, with some not included. The table has roughly 15,000 clones, less than 90% seen once; the top ten hold around 3%. The sequenced material came from FFPE lung adenocarcinoma in situ tissue. The source of these receptors is a donor at least 70 years old with lung adenocarcinoma. Each CDR3 is given without its conserved first and last residue. The size of a clone is reported for some rows only, either as once, few or many, or as a class for expanded clones.

ASRLTGTGPSSGNTIY | . | TRBJ1-3 | TRBV19 | 16
ASSIGDTPAQAEQY | . | TRBJ2-7 | TRBV19 | 14
ASSITGVGEKLF | . | TRBJ1-4 | TRBV7-8 | 12
ASSFSGEVAEAF | . | TRBJ1-1 | TRBV28 | 12
ASSPGAILDYEQY | . | TRBJ2-7 | TRBV9 | 13
ASSGSGSGTDTQY | . | TRBJ2-3 | TRBV5-1 | 13
ASMLVASGNTIY | . | TRBJ1-3 | TRBV6-5 | 12
ASSFNSVETQY | . | TRBJ2-5 | TRBV5-6 | 11
ASSPVGRSNYGYT | . | TRBJ1-2 | TRBV5-6 | 13
ASSVVAGADTQY | . | TRBJ2-3 | TRBV9 | 12
ASSYPTTSGYEQY | . | TRBJ2-7 | TRBV6-6 | 13
ASSLIGTGYGYT | . | TRBJ1-2 | TRBV5-8 | 12
ASSVLNTEAF | . | TRBJ1-1 | TRBV2 | 10
AITKTDYREGEQY | once | TRBJ2-7 | TRBV10-3 | 13
ASRQNSYEQY | . | TRBJ2-7 | TRBV28 | 10